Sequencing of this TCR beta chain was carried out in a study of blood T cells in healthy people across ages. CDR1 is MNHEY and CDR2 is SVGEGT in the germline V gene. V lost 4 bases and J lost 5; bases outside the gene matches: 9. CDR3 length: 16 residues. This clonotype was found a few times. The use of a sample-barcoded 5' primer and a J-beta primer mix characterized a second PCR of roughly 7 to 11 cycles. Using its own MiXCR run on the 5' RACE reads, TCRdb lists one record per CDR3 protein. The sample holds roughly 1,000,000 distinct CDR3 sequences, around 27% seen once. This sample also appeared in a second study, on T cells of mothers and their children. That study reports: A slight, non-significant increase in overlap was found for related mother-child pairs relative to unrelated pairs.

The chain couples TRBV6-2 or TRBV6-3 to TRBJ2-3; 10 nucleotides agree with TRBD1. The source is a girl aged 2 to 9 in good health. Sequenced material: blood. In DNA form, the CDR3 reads TGTGCCAGCAGTTGGCCCCCGGACAGGGGGGGAGATACGCAGTATTTT. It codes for CASSWPPDRGGDTQYF.